This T cell receptor beta chain was sequenced during a study of CD8 T cells in ankylosing spondylitis. Points from the study as a whole: There was a TCR beta motif, made of several highly homologous variants, that appeared characteristic of ankylosing spondylitis blood. Disease-linked clones proved CD8+ and comparatively uncommon in peripheral blood.

By quantitative 5'-RACE with molecular barcodes, the TCR beta libraries were made. TCRdb reprocessed the 5' RACE reads with MiXCR, giving one entry per CDR3 protein. The table records about 750,000 distinct CDR3 sequences, 19% of them present only once. A note on this clonotype: The antigen remains unidentified.

This receptor was obtained from a male donor with ankylosing spondylitis. What was sequenced was blood, either unsorted or a sorted T cell fraction (not recorded which).

The CDR3, as DNA: TGTGCCAGCAGCTTGGGGGCAGGGGCGATTAGGGATCAGCCCCAGCATTTT. Encoded protein: CASSLGAGAIRDQPQHF. This chain links TRBV5-6 with TRBJ1-5; possible D gene TRBD1, 6 bases. Per the germline V gene, CDR1 is SGHDT and CDR2 is YYEEEE. Trimming left V 0 bases short and J 5 bases short, with 18 bases between. The CDR3 length is 17 residues.